The 15 T cell receptor beta chains in this list originate from one sample, sequenced in a study of shared clonotypes between healthy human individuals. Here immunoSEQ multiplex PCR was the method, and the copy in TCRdb shows in-frame clones only, minus some. The sample includes 630,000 or so clones, about 98% seen only once; the top ten take more than 0.3%. CD45RO negativity and positive selection for CCR7 defined naive CD8 cells, a population that excluded terminally differentiated effector memory CD45RA+ cells. The sample comprised naive CD8+ T cells sorted from blood. Receptors originate from a man in his thirties or forties in good health.

Details on this clone: Other DNA sequences in this sample translate to the same CDR3. The V call is TRBV19, the J call TRBJ2-1; tentatively, D is TRBD2 (6 bases). V was clipped by 3 bases and J by 0 bases, with 12 bases between them. The CDR3 loop spans 16 amino acids. CDR1 and CDR2 from the germline V gene are LNHDA and SQIVND (reference sequence). DNA for the CDR3: TGTGCCAGTAGTATCAGCGGGTCCAGCTCCTACAATGAGCAGTTCTTC. This sequence encodes CASSISGSSSYNEQFF.

The V call is TRBV7-9, the J call TRBJ1-1, with 8 bases aligning to TRBD1. This CDR3 is 15 amino acids long. The germline gives CDR1 SEHNR, CDR2 FQNEAQ (reference sequence). V lost 6 bases and J lost 3; bases outside the gene matches: 9. The CDR3 region is CASSLDRAGYTEAFF. DNA for the CDR3: TGTGCCAGCAGTTTGGACAGGGCGGGGTACACTGAAGCTTTCTTT.

The genes are TRBV7-9 and TRBJ1-2; D is unclear. CDR1 and CDR2 from the germline V gene are SEHNR and FQNEAQ (reference sequence). The CDR3 consists of 13 residues. V lost 4 bases to trimming and J lost 4 bases, with 10 bases between them. The CDR3 loop is CASSSGYGYGYTF. The CDR3 region has the DNA TGTGCCAGCAGCTCGGGTTACGGCTATGGCTACACCTTC.

The V call is TRBV7-3, the J call TRBJ2-7; 8 bases agree with TRBD1. The CDR3 has 14 residues. The junction had 3 bases not matched to a gene; V was cut back by 3 bases and J by 2 bases. Germline-derived CDR1 and CDR2 are SGHTA and FQGTGA. CDR3 nucleotide sequence: TGTGCCAGCAGCTTCGCGACAGGGGCCTACGAGCAGTACTTC. Residues: CASSFATGAYEQYF.

V gene TRBV5-1 combines with J gene TRBJ2-7; weak D call: TRBD2 (5 bases). The CDR3 loop spans 16 amino acids. Trimming took off 1 base at V and 1 base at J, with 15 bases between the two ends. Germline values: CDR1 SGHRS, CDR2 YFSETQ. The CDR3 protein is CASSLTADGGSYEQYF. The CDR3 nucleotides are TGCGCCAGCAGCTTGACTGCGGACGGAGGTTCCTACGAGCAGTACTTC.

CDR3 in amino acids: CASSPRLAGMYEQYF. The CDR3 coding sequence is TGTGCCAGCAGTCCAAGACTAGCCGGGATGTACGAGCAGTACTTC. This chain uses TRBV27 with TRBJ2-7; 7 nucleotides line up with TRBD2. CDR3 length equals 15 residues. After removal of 5 bases from V and 4 bases from J, the junction contained 11 bases not matched to a gene. Looked up from germline, CDR1 is MNHEY and CDR2 is SMNVEV (reference sequence).

V usage is TRBV7-9 and J usage is TRBJ2-7; no clear D. CDR1 SEHNR and CDR2 FQNEAQ come from the germline V gene (reference sequence). CDR3 size: 15 residues. The germline V and J ends were trimmed by 4 bases and 3 bases, with 16 bases remaining between them. CDR3 protein: CASSSSRSGFYEQYF. The CDR3 DNA reads TGTGCCAGCAGCTCTTCTAGGTCCGGCTTCTACGAGCAGTACTTC.

The chain combines TRBV29-1 with TRBJ2-3; 7 positions match TRBD1. Germline lookup yields CDR1 SQVTM and CDR2 ANQGSEA. This CDR3 region has 13 residues. The J segment lost 6 bases and the V segment lost 7 bases, leaving 10 bases of the junction unmatched. CDR3 DNA sequence: TGCAGCGCTAGGGGACAGAGGCTCGATACGCAGTATTTT. Translated, it gives CSARGQRLDTQYF.

This chain links TRBV29-1 with TRBJ2-1; D not certain. Trimming left V 3 bases short and J 2 bases short, with 8 bases between. Germline CDR1 SQVTM, CDR2 ANQGSEA. The CDR3 extends over 13 amino acids. The DNA of the CDR3 is TGCAGCGTTGAGTGGGCCACCTACAATGAGCAGTTCTTC. Protein sequence: CSVEWATYNEQFF.

This clone occurred once. J is TRBJ2-7 and V is TRBV4-1; TRBD2 matches 8 bases. The CDR3 runs to 15 residues. With V trimmed by 0 bases and J by 2 bases, 3 bases remained unmatched. CDR1 is MGHRA, CDR2 YSYEKL, per germline. For the CDR3, the DNA is TGCGCCAGCAGCCAAGAGAGGGGACTAGCCTACGAGCAGTACTTC. It is translated as CASSQERGLAYEQYF.

The V gene is TRBV4-1, the J gene TRBJ1-5; 9 bases line up with TRBD1. Germline V gives CDR1 MGHRA, CDR2 YSYEKL. The CDR3 loop spans 15 amino acids. With 0 bases clipped from V and 6 bases from J, the junction kept 3 bases outside the gene matches. The DNA for the CDR3 is TGCGCCAGCAGCCAAGAGGGACAGGGTCTTCAGCCCCAGCATTTT. Protein sequence: CASSQEGQGLQPQHF.

The J gene is TRBJ1-2, the V gene TRBV2; a possible D gene is TRBD1 (5 bases). With 8 bases removed from V and 2 bases from J, the gap between germline ends came to 15 bases. The CDR3 is 14 residues long. Germline V gene lookup returns CDR1 SNHLY and CDR2 FYNNEI. The CDR3 region is CASGAGLGNYGYTF. The CDR3 DNA reads as TGTGCCAGCGGGGCGGGACTGGGGAACTATGGCTACACCTTC.

V and J are TRBV7-6 and TRBJ1-1; D possibly corresponds to TRBD1 (5 bases). V gave up 5 bases and J gave up 3 bases, with 10 bases separating them. This CDR3 is 13 amino acids long. CDR1 is SGHVS, CDR2 FNYEAQ, per germline. The CDR3: CASSKTADTEAFF. The CDR3 nucleotides read TGTGCCAGCAGCAAGACAGCGGACACTGAAGCTTTCTTT.

This clone came up a few times. Other DNA sequences in the same sample also yield this CDR3. V is TRBV7-9 and J is TRBJ2-7, with D uncertain. Germline values: CDR1 SEHNR, CDR2 FQNEAQ (reference sequence). The CDR3 totals 13 residues. Trimming removed 4 bases from V and 0 bases from J, with 7 bases in between. CDR3 protein: CASSSLSSYEQYF. CDR3 sequence (DNA): TGTGCCAGCAGCTCCCTAAGCTCCTACGAGCAGTACTTC.

The count of this clone is one. The J gene is TRBJ2-3, the V gene TRBV20-1, with unresolved D. The germline V gene encodes CDR1 DFQATT and CDR2 SNEGSKA (reference sequence). The CDR3 consists of 11 residues. The V and J ends lost 3 bases and 4 bases respectively, with 5 bases between them. CDR3 nucleotides: TGCAGTGCTAGTATATCAGATACGCAGTATTTT. Translating gives CSASISDTQYF.